Below are 29 T cell receptor beta chains sequenced from a single sample in a study of blood T cells in healthy people across ages. Primers used in a second PCR of about 6 to 11 cycles were a sample-barcoded 5' primer and a J-beta primer mix. From the 5' RACE reads, TCRdb called clonotypes with MiXCR, one entry per CDR3 protein. Of some 1,000,000 distinct CDR3 sequences listed, approximately 26% are singletons. Another study also made use of these data, one on T cells of mothers and their children.

The sample consisted of blood. The receptors here all came from a girl aged 2 to 10 in good health.

A few counts support this clonotype. The chain joins TRBV7-2 to TRBJ2-1; D unresolved. This CDR3 has 15 amino acids. Between the trimmed V and J ends, which lost 5 bases and 5 bases, there was a span of 16 bases. In germline, CDR1 is SGHTA, CDR2 FQGNSA. The CDR3 DNA follows: TGTGCCAGCAGCCCCGATACTGTTGTGGACAATGAGCAGTTCTTC. This codes for CASSPDTVVDNEQFF.

This clonotype was counted between two and nine times. V gene TRBV4-2 combines with J gene TRBJ1-5; D gene unclear. V was trimmed by 1 base and J by 5 bases, leaving 6 bases between them. Germline V lookup: CDR1 LGHNA, CDR2 YNFKEQ. The CDR3 is 13 residues long. The CDR3 reads CASSQVRDQPQHF. Written as DNA, the CDR3 is TGTGCCAGCAGCCAAGTGCGGGATCAGCCCCAGCATTTT.

The chain is built from TRBV6-6 and TRBJ2-1, with a possible D match to TRBD1 (6 bases). Germline V gene sequence: CDR1 MNHNY, CDR2 SVGAGI (reference sequence). CDR3 length equals 15 residues. The V end was cut by 7 bases, the J end by 8 bases, with 21 bases between. CDR3 sequence: CASTHADSNGDEQFF. The CDR3 DNA reads TGTGCCAGCACTCACGCGGACAGCAATGGGGATGAGCAGTTCTTC.

This clonotype was detected only a few times. The chain uses TRBV10-3 and TRBJ2-5; D is undetermined. The CDR3 has 12 amino acids. Germline-derived CDR1 and CDR2 are ENHRY and SYGVKD. Trimming removed 7 bases at V and 0 bases at J, with 6 bases between. CDR3 region: CAINMYQETQYF. CDR3 nucleotide sequence: TGTGCCATCAATATGTACCAAGAGACCCAGTACTTC.

The J gene is TRBJ2-5, the V gene TRBV27; a weak D match, TRBD1 (6 bases). V was pared by 4 bases and J by 11 bases, with 11 bases between. Germline CDR1 reads MNHEY; CDR2 reads SMNVEV (reference sequence). The CDR3 spans 11 residues. The CDR3 here is CASSYRTEQYF. DNA of the CDR3: TGTGCCAGCAGTTATCGGACAGAGCAGTACTTC.

This chain connects TRBV5-1 to TRBJ2-7; 7 bases are shared with TRBD2. Losses at the gene ends were 3 bases for V and 9 bases for J; bases not matched to a gene: 12. The germline CDR1 and CDR2 sequences are SGHRS and YFSETQ. The CDR3 runs to 14 residues. The CDR3 nucleotides are TGCGCCAGCAGCTCCGAGCGGGATTCATTTTGGCAGTACTTC. Encoded protein: CASSSERDSFWQYF.

This clonotype came up a few times. An end of the junction differs from the germline gene, which may be a read error. The chain combines TRBV4-1 with TRBJ2-7, with D possibly TRBD1 on 8 matching bases. Germline lookup yields CDR1 MGHRA and CDR2 YSYEKL. The CDR3 has 16 amino acids. The CDR3 bases are TGCGCCAGCAGCTACCTTACAGGGGGGGTCTCCGACGAGCAGTACTTC. Residues: CASSYLTGGVSDEQYF.

This chain's CDR3 is CASSYGSGGSSYEQYF. CDR3 DNA: TGTGCCAGCAGCTACGGGAGCGGAGGGAGCTCCTACGAGCAGTACTTC. The chain combines TRBV6-5 with TRBJ2-7, with a possible D match to TRBD2 (6 bases). The germline V and J ends were trimmed by 6 bases and 0 bases, with 18 bases remaining between them. CDR1 is MNHEY and CDR2 is SVGAGI in the germline V gene. This CDR3 spans 16 amino acids.

This chain connects TRBV12-5 to TRBJ1-2; D possibly corresponds to TRBD1 (5 bases). This CDR3 has 13 amino acids. Per germline, CDR1 LGHNT and CDR2 FRNRAP. V lost 3 bases and J 8 bases, leaving 13 bases between the germline ends. This CDR3 is CASGLVGEGGYTF. CDR3 bases: TGTGCTAGTGGTTTAGTGGGGGAGGGCGGCTACACCTTC.

The chain recombines TRBV7-2 with TRBJ2-1; D not certain. V shed 0 bases and J shed 10 bases, with 13 bases lying between them. Germline-derived CDR1 and CDR2 are SGHTA and FQGNSA. The CDR3 runs 14 residues. The CDR3 spells CASSLAPGTGEQFF. As DNA, the CDR3 is TGTGCCAGCAGCTTAGCCCCGGGCACCGGAGAGCAGTTCTTC.

The chain links TRBV7-9 to TRBJ2-7, with D maybe TRBD2 (5 bases). The CDR3 has 16 amino acids. V gave up 6 bases and J gave up 0 bases, with 18 bases separating them. Germline CDR1 and CDR2: SEHNR and FQNEAQ (reference sequence). CDR3 amino acids: CASSSAAGSTSYEQYF. The CDR3 DNA is TGTGCCAGCAGTTCCGCGGCGGGTTCGACCTCCTACGAGCAGTACTTC.

A few counts support this clonotype. The chain combines TRBV5-1 with TRBJ2-4, with D tentatively TRBD1 or TRBD2 (6 bases each). The germline V gene has CDR1 SGHRS and CDR2 YFSETQ. CDR3 length equals 16 residues. V was trimmed by 0 bases and J by 1 base, leaving 11 bases between them. CDR3 in amino acids: CASSLEGGWAKNIQYF. The DNA for the CDR3 is TGCGCCAGCAGCTTGGAGGGGGGCTGGGCCAAAAACATTCAGTACTTC.

CDR3: CASSPNRQGRVLGETQYF. For the CDR3, the DNA is TGTGCCAGCAGCCCCAACAGACAGGGAAGGGTATTAGGAGAGACCCAGTACTTC. The chain employs TRBV7-8 and TRBJ2-5, with 7 bases aligning to TRBD1. The length of the CDR3 is 18 residues. The germline V gene encodes CDR1 SGHVS and CDR2 FQNEAQ. After removal of 5 bases from V and 4 bases from J, the junction contained 19 bases not matched to a gene.

The rearrangement links TRBV28 to TRBJ1-1; 8 bases are shared with TRBD1. Germline assignment: CDR1 MDHEN and CDR2 SYDVKM. Losses at the gene ends were 3 bases for V and 4 bases for J; bases not matched to a gene: 7. The CDR3 contains 15 residues. CDR3: CASSFRGRAITEAFF. The CDR3, as DNA: TGTGCCAGCAGTTTCAGGGGGCGCGCGATCACTGAAGCTTTCTTT.

The chain combines TRBV29-1 with TRBJ2-7; a possible D gene is TRBD2 (6 bases). V shed 4 bases and J shed 0 bases, with 16 bases lying between them. Germline V CDR1 and CDR2: SQVTM, ANQGSEA. The CDR3 runs 15 residues. This chain's CDR3 is CSVVARDSSSYEQYF. As DNA, the CDR3 is TGCAGCGTTGTGGCCCGGGACTCGAGCTCCTACGAGCAGTACTTC.

This clonotype showed up just a few times. V gene TRBV27 combines with J gene TRBJ2-1, with TRBD2 identical over 9 bases. Germline V gene sequence: CDR1 MNHEY, CDR2 SMNVEV (reference sequence). The CDR3 extends over 15 amino acids. V trimming: 1 base; J trimming: 7 bases; junction bases outside the gene matches: 5. Written as DNA, the CDR3 is TGTGCCAGCAGTTTATTTAGCGGGAGCGTGAATGAGCAGTTCTTC. Its protein product is CASSLFSGSVNEQFF.

This clonotype was seen more than once but under ten times. The junction differs from germline at one of its ends, possibly a read error. V is TRBV7-2 and J is TRBJ2-3; 8 nucleotides agree with TRBD2. The CDR3 loop spans 15 amino acids. The germline V gene has CDR1 SGHTA and CDR2 FQGNSA. The CDR3 bases are TGCGCCAGCAGCTCCTCCGGGACTAGTCAAGATACGCAGTATTTT. Protein product: CASSSSGTSQDTQYF.

V is TRBV4-1 and J is TRBJ1-5; TRBD1 matches 9 bases. The CDR3 has 15 amino acids. Trimming removed 2 bases from V and 2 bases from J; junction bases left unmatched: 1. Germline V gene data show CDR1 as MGHRA and CDR2 as YSYEKL. The CDR3 here is CASSQWTGGNQPQHF. CDR3 nucleotide sequence: TGCGCCAGCAGCCAATGGACAGGGGGCAATCAGCCCCAGCATTTT.

The rearrangement uses TRBV20-1 and TRBJ1-1, with unresolved D. Germline V gene lookup returns CDR1 DFQATT and CDR2 SNEGSKA (reference sequence). The CDR3 sequence is 14 residues long. The germline V and J ends were trimmed by 1 base and 0 bases, with 9 bases remaining between them. This chain's CDR3 is CSARVWEVNTEAFF. The CDR3 DNA reads TGCAGTGCTAGAGTTTGGGAGGTGAACACTGAAGCTTTCTTT.

This clonotype has just a few counts. This chain connects TRBV6-1 to TRBJ2-5; 13 bases line up with TRBD2. Trimming at V came to 5 bases and at J to 5 bases, leaving 14 bases not matched to a gene. The CDR3 covers 18 residues. Germline values: CDR1 MNHNS, CDR2 SASEGT. The CDR3 spells CASSLNGLAGAIRETQYF. CDR3 coding DNA: TGTGCCAGCAGTCTCAACGGACTAGCGGGGGCCATCCGGGAGACCCAGTACTTC.

The CDR3 loop reads CASSYSSEGGNIQYF. The CDR3 DNA follows: TGTGCCAGCAGTTACTCGAGCGAGGGCGGGAACATTCAGTACTTC. This sequence joins TRBV6-6 and TRBJ2-4, with a tentative D call TRBD2 (5 bases). This CDR3 has 15 amino acids. Germline V gives CDR1 MNHNY, CDR2 SVGAGI (reference sequence). Trimming removed 0 bases at V and 7 bases at J, with 13 bases between.

This clonotype was seen a handful of times. The rearrangement joins TRBV7-2 to TRBJ2-7; TRBD2 matches 9 bases. The CDR3 sequence is 16 residues long. V was clipped by 3 bases and J by 1 base; unmatched bases: 7. Germline V gene sequence: CDR1 SGHTA, CDR2 FQGNSA. CDR3 nucleotides: TGTGCCAGCAGCTTTGATAGCGGGGGCTCTTCCTACGAGCAGTACTTC. Protein: CASSFDSGGSSYEQYF. Based on the CDR3 plus reference TRBV7-2 and TRBJ2-7, the full variable domain is GAGVSQSPSNKVTEKGKDVELRCDPISGHTALYWYRQSLGQGLEFLIYFQGNSAPDKSGLPSDRFSAERTGGSVSTLTIQRTQQEDSAVYLCASSFDSGGSSYEQYFGPGTRLTVT.

This clonotype was seen a handful of times. The V and J genes are TRBV29-1 and TRBJ1-2; D not resolved. The germline gives CDR1 SQVTM, CDR2 ANQGSEA. The germline V and J ends were trimmed by 0 bases and 4 bases, with 12 bases remaining between them. The CDR3 totals 14 residues. This CDR3 is CSVEDLAGGYGYTF. CDR3 nucleotide sequence: TGCAGCGTTGAAGATCTAGCGGGTGGCTATGGCTACACCTTC.

This clonotype was picked up a small number of times. This sequence joins TRBV11-2 and TRBJ2-7, with TRBD2 as a possible D gene (6 bases). Germline lookup yields CDR1 SGHAT and CDR2 FQNNGV. Between the trimmed V and J ends, which lost 7 bases and 7 bases, there was a span of 20 bases. This CDR3 has 14 amino acids. The CDR3 bases are TGTGCCAGCACCGCGGGACCCACCTCGGGGGAGCAGTACTTC. Translating gives CASTAGPTSGEQYF.

This clonotype was counted only a few times. J is TRBJ2-3 and V is TRBV4-1, with a weak D call TRBD2 (6 bases). V shed 1 base and J shed 6 bases, with 20 bases lying between them. This CDR3 is built from 17 residues. Per germline, CDR1 MGHRA and CDR2 YSYEKL. CDR3 sequence reads: CASSQGGVGNLGDTQYF. As DNA, the CDR3 is TGCGCCAGCAGCCAAGGCGGGGTAGGGAATCTGGGGGATACGCAGTATTTT.

The V call is TRBV11-2, the J call TRBJ1-4; D call uncertain. Trimming took 5 bases from V and 9 from J, leaving 16 bases between them. The CDR3 runs 14 residues. Germline V gene data show CDR1 as SGHAT and CDR2 as FQNNGV. CDR3 residues: CASSPGLDMKKLFF. For the CDR3, the DNA is TGTGCCAGCAGCCCGGGCTTAGATATGAAAAAACTGTTTTTT.

The J gene is TRBJ2-1, the V gene TRBV4-2; 12 bases match TRBD2. CDR1 is LGHNA, CDR2 YNFKEQ, per germline. The CDR3 covers 17 residues. The trim removed 0 bases at V and 8 bases at J, leaving 8 bases unmatched. The CDR3 DNA follows: TGTGCCAGCAGCCAAGATCCTAGCGGGGGGGCCAAGGATGAGCAGTTCTTC. It specifies CASSQDPSGGAKDEQFF.

This clonotype was detected once. The J gene is TRBJ2-2, the V gene TRBV11-2; 11 nucleotides line up with TRBD1. The trim removed 6 bases at V and 6 bases at J, leaving 12 bases unmatched. Looked up from germline, CDR1 is SGHAT and CDR2 is FQNNGV. This CDR3 comprises 17 residues. The CDR3 DNA is TGTGCCAGCAGACTAAGGATAAGGGACAGGGGGTCCGGGGAGCTGTTTTTT. Translation gives CASRLRIRDRGSGELFF.

This clonotype was recorded a few times. The chain recombines TRBV20-1 with TRBJ2-5; TRBD1 matches at 8 bases. The CDR3 has 13 amino acids. Germline V CDR1 and CDR2: DFQATT, SNEGSKA (reference sequence). Losses at the gene ends were 5 bases for V and 5 bases for J; bases not matched to a gene: 7. CDR3 coding DNA: TGCAGTGCTGTTTCGGACAGGGTTGAGACCCAGTACTTC. Amino acid sequence: CSAVSDRVETQYF.